This section outlines one T cell receptor beta chain sequence together with its context. Sequencing was performed with immunoSEQ multiplex PCR; in TCRdb, only in-frame clones are kept and a portion is missing. The sample includes approximately 240,000 clones, roughly four fifths of them seen just once. This entry comes from a study of blood T cell repertoires in COVID-19. Study information: COVID-19 samples, acute and convalescent, were from the United States, Italy and Spain.

The CDR3 spans 15 residues. J was trimmed by 4 bases and V by 4 bases; bases with no gene match: 7. Germline CDR1 and CDR2: SGHKS and YYEKEE (reference sequence). The receptor comes from a woman in her 30s who had recovered from COVID-19. Input material: peripheral blood. J is TRBJ2-1 and V is TRBV5-5; 8 bases are shared with TRBD1. CDR3 protein: CASSQAGTGYNEQFF. The CDR3 coding sequence is TGTGCCAGCAGCCAAGCCGGGACAGGTTACAATGAGCAGTTCTTC.